Shown below are 15 T cell receptor beta chains from a single sample sequenced in a study of blood T cell repertoires in COVID-19. Here immunoSEQ multiplex PCR was the method, and the copy in TCRdb shows in-frame clones only, minus some. The sample carries some 80,000 clones, around 90% recorded once. The sample was peripheral blood. These receptors came from a human donor in a cohort sampled during active COVID-19.

This clone was picked up a small number of times. The genes are TRBV5-1 and TRBJ1-1, with TRBD1 matching 8 bases. Germline V gives CDR1 SGHRS, CDR2 YFSETQ. This CDR3 region has 16 residues. Trimming took 4 bases from V and 5 from J; bases not matched to a gene: 13. The CDR3 sequence: CASSGGQGVRGTEAFF. CDR3 coding DNA: TGCGCCAGCAGCGGAGGACAGGGAGTTCGAGGAACTGAAGCTTTCTTT.

This clone came up once. V is TRBV7-7 and J is TRBJ2-1; the match to TRBD2 covers 7 bases. The ends lost 3 bases at V and 6 bases at J; junction bases unmatched: 8. The CDR3 sequence is 15 residues long. Per the germline V gene, CDR1 is SSHAT and CDR2 is FNYEAQ (reference sequence). The chain's CDR3 is CASSLRPGLLNEQFF. CDR3 coding DNA: TGTGCCAGCAGCTTGAGACCGGGACTACTCAATGAGCAGTTCTTC.

This chain uses TRBV19 with TRBJ2-1, with TRBD1 matching over 10 bases. CDR1 and CDR2 (germline): LNHDA, SQIVND (reference sequence). V was clipped by 5 bases and J by 7 bases; unmatched bases: 11. The CDR3 length is 16 residues. CDR3 protein: CASSALGTGVGNEQFF. CDR3 coding DNA: TGTGCCAGTAGTGCCCTAGGGACAGGGGTTGGGAATGAGCAGTTCTTC. The full variable domain, rest sourced from reference TRBV19 and TRBJ2-1, is DGGITQSPKYLFRKEGQNVTLSCEQNLNHDAMYWYRQDPGQGLRLIYYSQIVNDFQKGDIAEGYSVSREKKESFPLTVTSAQKNPTAFYLCASSALGTGVGNEQFFGPGTRLTVL.

This chain joins TRBV4-1 and TRBJ1-1; TRBD1 might be the D (5 bases). Germline V gene sequence: CDR1 MGHRA, CDR2 YSYEKL. The CDR3 is 15 amino acids. V lost 0 bases and J 1 base, leaving 9 bases between the germline ends. CDR3 nucleotides: TGCGCCAGCAGCCAAGACGGGGGAGGGAACACTGAAGCTTTCTTT. It encodes CASSQDGGGNTEAFF.

This clone showed up just once. Germline is not matched at one junction end, which may reflect a read error. The chain carries TRBV2 and TRBJ2-6; a possible D gene is TRBD1 (5 bases). Germline V gene sequence: CDR1 SNHLY, CDR2 FYNNEI. The CDR3 has 15 amino acids. In DNA form, the CDR3 reads TGTGCCAGCAGCGAAGGGGCGCTTGGGGCCAACGTCCTGACTTTC. Translating gives CASSEGALGANVLTF. The whole variable domain, remainder taken from reference TRBV2 and TRBJ2-6, is EPEVTQTPSHQVTQMGQEVILRCVPISNHLYFYWYRQILGQKVEFLVSFYNNEISEKSEIFDDQFSVERPDGSNFTLKIRSTKLEDSAMYFCASSEGALGANVLTFGAGSRLTVL.

A few counts support this clone. The chain joins TRBV5-8 to TRBJ1-2; no firm D call. Germline V gene sequence: CDR1 SGHTS, CDR2 YDEGEE. V dropped 2 bases and J dropped 5 bases, with 10 bases sitting between them. This CDR3 is 13 amino acids long. This CDR3 is CASSFWEVYGYTF. In DNA, the CDR3 is TGTGCCAGCAGCTTCTGGGAGGTGTATGGCTACACCTTC.

The V gene is TRBV18, the J gene TRBJ2-6; possible D gene TRBD1, 6 bases. This CDR3 has 15 amino acids. The V gene lost 6 bases and the J gene lost 0 bases, with 9 bases spanning the gap. Looked up from germline, CDR1 is KGHSH and CDR2 is LQKENI. The CDR3 region is CASSMDSSGANVLTF. Written as DNA, the CDR3 is TGTGCCAGCTCTATGGACAGCTCTGGGGCCAACGTCCTGACTTTC.

This CDR3 is CASRAPGLASTGELFF. The CDR3 DNA follows: TGTGCCAGCAGGGCACCGGGACTAGCGTCCACCGGGGAGCTGTTTTTT. This chain connects TRBV2 to TRBJ2-2, with TRBD2 matching 10 bases. CDR3 size: 16 residues. The germline V gene encodes CDR1 SNHLY and CDR2 FYNNEI. The V and J ends lost 6 bases and 4 bases, in that order; junction bases with no gene match: 8.

CDR3: CASSLAQGAVTQYF. The CDR3 DNA reads as TGCGCCAGCAGCTTGGCGCAGGGGGCAGTGACCCAGTACTTC. V gene TRBV5-1 combines with J gene TRBJ2-5, with 8 bases that match TRBD1. Unmatched junction bases numbered 5, after V lost 0 bases and J lost 7 bases. Germline values: CDR1 SGHRS, CDR2 YFSETQ. The CDR3 covers 14 residues.

V and J are TRBV5-8 and TRBJ2-3; TRBD2 aligns across 8 bases. J gave up 1 base and V 6 bases, and 13 bases lay outside the gene matches. CDR1 and CDR2 from the germline V gene are SGHTS and YDEGEE. The CDR3 contains 17 residues. The CDR3 DNA sequence: TGTGCCAGCATGACCGGGACTAGTGGAATTGGCACAGATACGCAGTATTTT. This sequence encodes CASMTGTSGIGTDTQYF.

The chain is built from TRBV7-9 and TRBJ1-2, with TRBD1 as a possible D gene (6 bases). CDR1 is SEHNR and CDR2 is FQNEAQ in the germline V gene (reference sequence). V was cut by 1 base and J by 4 bases, with 16 bases left in between. The CDR3 loop spans 16 amino acids. The CDR3 reads CASSLEVGRGSYGYTF. The CDR3 nucleotides read TGTGCCAGCAGCTTAGAGGTCGGCAGGGGCAGCTATGGCTACACCTTC.

The chain carries TRBV18 and TRBJ1-1; unclear D gene. Looked up from germline, CDR1 is KGHSH and CDR2 is LQKENI. The CDR3 totals 14 residues. V lost 2 bases, J lost 2 bases, and 9 bases lay in between. The CDR3 spells CASSPIHRNTEAFF. CDR3 nucleotides: TGTGCCAGCTCACCAATACACCGAAACACTGAAGCTTTCTTT. Using reference TRBV18 and TRBJ1-1 for the parts outside the CDR3, the full variable domain is NAGVMQNPRHLVRRRGQEARLRCSPMKGHSHVYWYRQLPEEGLKFMVYLQKENIIDESGMPKERFSAEFPKEGPSILRIQQVVRGDSAAYFCASSPIHRNTEAFFGQGTRLTVV.

Only one count was recorded for this clone. V usage is TRBV27 and J usage is TRBJ2-3; TRBD2 agrees at 8 bases. Germline-derived CDR1 and CDR2 are MNHEY and SMNVEV (reference sequence). The CDR3 runs to 15 residues. J gave up 0 bases and V 6 bases, and 5 bases lay outside the gene matches. The chain's CDR3 is CASRPRGGSTDTQYF. Written as DNA, the CDR3 is TGTGCCAGCAGGCCCCGGGGGGGGAGCACAGATACGCAGTATTTT.

The chain links TRBV6-5 to TRBJ1-4, with TRBD1 as a possible D gene (6 bases). Trimming left V 3 bases short and J 7 bases short, with 15 bases between. The CDR3 has 15 residues. CDR1 and CDR2 from the germline V gene are MNHEY and SVGAGI. This CDR3 reads CASSYQAGAGEKLFF. The DNA of the CDR3 is TGTGCCAGCAGTTATCAGGCGGGGGCGGGTGAAAAACTGTTTTTT.

This sequence joins TRBV9 and TRBJ2-1, with TRBD2 matching 7 bases. CDR1 and CDR2 from the germline V gene are SGDLS and YYNGEE. Losses at the gene ends were 0 bases for V and 7 bases for J; bases not matched to a gene: 4. The CDR3 sequence is 14 residues long. This CDR3 is CASSVEPGGNEQFF. The CDR3 DNA is TGTGCCAGCAGCGTAGAACCGGGAGGAAATGAGCAGTTCTTC.